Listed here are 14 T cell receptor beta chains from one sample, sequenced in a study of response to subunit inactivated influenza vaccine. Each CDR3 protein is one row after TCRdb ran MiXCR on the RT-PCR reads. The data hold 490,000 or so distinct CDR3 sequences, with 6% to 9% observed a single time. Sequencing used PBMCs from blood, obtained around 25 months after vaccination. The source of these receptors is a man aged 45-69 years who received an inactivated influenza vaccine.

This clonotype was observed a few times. The CDR3 loop reads CASSSQGEAFF. For the CDR3, the DNA is TGTGCCAGCAGCTCACAGGGTGAAGCTTTCTTT. The chain uses TRBV9 and TRBJ1-1, with D maybe TRBD1 (6 bases). The CDR3 has 11 residues. Trimming took off 4 bases at V and 7 bases at J, with 8 bases between the two ends. Looked up from germline, CDR1 is SGDLS and CDR2 is YYNGEE.

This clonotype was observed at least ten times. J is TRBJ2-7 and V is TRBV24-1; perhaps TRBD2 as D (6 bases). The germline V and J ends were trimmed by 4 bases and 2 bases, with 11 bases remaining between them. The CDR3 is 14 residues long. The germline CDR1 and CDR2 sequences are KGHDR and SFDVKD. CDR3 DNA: TGTGCCACCAGTGAGACCGGGAGAACCTACGAGCAGTACTTC. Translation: CATSETGRTYEQYF.

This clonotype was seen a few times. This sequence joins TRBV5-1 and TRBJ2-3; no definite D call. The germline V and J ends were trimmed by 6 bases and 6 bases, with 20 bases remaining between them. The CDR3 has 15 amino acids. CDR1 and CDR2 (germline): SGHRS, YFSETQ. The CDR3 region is CASTHAAPQTDTQYF. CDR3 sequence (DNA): TGCGCCAGCACCCATGCCGCACCTCAAACCGATACGCAGTATTTT.

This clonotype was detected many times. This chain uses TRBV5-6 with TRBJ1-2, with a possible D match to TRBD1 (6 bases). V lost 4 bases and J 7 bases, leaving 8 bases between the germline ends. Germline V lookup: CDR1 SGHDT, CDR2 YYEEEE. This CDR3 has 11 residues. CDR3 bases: TGTGCCAGCAGCGCAGGGGTTGGCTACACCTTC. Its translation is CASSAGVGYTF.

The CDR3 reads CASDWERAGDTQYF. CDR3 coding DNA: TGCGCCAGCGACTGGGAAAGGGCTGGAGATACGCAGTATTTT. The V call is TRBV23-1, the J call TRBJ2-3; D unclear. TRBV23-1 is placed among ORFs of uncertain function. The CDR3 has 14 amino acids. V was trimmed by 8 bases and J by 5 bases, leaving 17 bases between them.

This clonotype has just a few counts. Written as DNA, the CDR3 is TGTGCCAGCAGTTTAGGGCGTAGCATTCAGTACTTC. This codes for CASSLGRSIQYF. This chain uses TRBV28 with TRBJ2-4, with no clear D. Trimming took off 2 bases at V and 9 bases at J, with 8 bases between the two ends. The germline V gene encodes CDR1 MDHEN and CDR2 SYDVKM. This CDR3 spans 12 amino acids.

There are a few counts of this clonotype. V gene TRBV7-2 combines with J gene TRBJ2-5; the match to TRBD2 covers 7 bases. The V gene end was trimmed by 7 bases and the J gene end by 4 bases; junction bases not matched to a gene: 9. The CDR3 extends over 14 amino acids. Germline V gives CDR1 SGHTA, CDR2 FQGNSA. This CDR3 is CASKGASGGETQYF. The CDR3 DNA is TGTGCCAGCAAAGGGGCTAGCGGTGGAGAGACCCAGTACTTC.

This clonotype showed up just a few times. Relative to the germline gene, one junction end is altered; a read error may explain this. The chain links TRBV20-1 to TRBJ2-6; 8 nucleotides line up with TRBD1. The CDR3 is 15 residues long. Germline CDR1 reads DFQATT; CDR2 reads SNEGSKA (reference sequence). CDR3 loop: CSATVRGPGADVLTF. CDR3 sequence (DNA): TGCAGTGCTACGGTCAGGGGGCCTGGGGCCGACGTCCTGACTTTC.

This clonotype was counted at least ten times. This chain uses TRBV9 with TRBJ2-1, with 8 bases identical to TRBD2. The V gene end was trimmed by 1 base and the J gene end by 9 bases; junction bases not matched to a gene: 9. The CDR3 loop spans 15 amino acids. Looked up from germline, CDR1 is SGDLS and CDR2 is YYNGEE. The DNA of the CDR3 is TGTGCCAGCAGCGTAACCAGCGGGAGTGATGGTGAGCAGTTCTTC. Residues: CASSVTSGSDGEQFF.

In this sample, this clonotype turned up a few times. The CDR3 loop reads CSVGASGGTYNEQFF. CDR3 sequence (DNA): TGCAGCGTTGGGGCTAGCGGTGGAACCTACAATGAGCAGTTCTTC. This chain connects TRBV29-1 to TRBJ2-1, with 7 positions matching TRBD2. The CDR3 loop spans 15 amino acids. Germline CDR1 and CDR2: SQVTM and ANQGSEA. Trimming cost V 4 bases and J 2 bases; bases outside gene matches: 8.

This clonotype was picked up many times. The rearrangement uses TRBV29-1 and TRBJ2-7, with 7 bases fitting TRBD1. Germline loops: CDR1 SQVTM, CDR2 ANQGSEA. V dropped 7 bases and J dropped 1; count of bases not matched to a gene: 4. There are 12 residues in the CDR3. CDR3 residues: CSGTGQSYEQYF. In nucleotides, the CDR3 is TGCAGCGGGACAGGTCAATCCTACGAGCAGTACTTC.

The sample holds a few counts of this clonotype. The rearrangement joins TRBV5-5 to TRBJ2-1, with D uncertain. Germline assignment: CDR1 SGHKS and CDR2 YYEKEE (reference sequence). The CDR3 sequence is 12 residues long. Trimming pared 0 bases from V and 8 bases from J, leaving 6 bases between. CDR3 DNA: TGTGCCAGCAGCTTGGAAGGGCATGAGCAGTTCTTC. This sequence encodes CASSLEGHEQFF.

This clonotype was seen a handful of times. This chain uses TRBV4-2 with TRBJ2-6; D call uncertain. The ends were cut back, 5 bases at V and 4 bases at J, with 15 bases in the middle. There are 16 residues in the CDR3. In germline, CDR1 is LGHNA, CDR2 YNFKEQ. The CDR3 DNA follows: TGTGCCAGCAGCTTGGACCACCTCGGAGGGGCCAACGTCCTGACTTTC. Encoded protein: CASSLDHLGGANVLTF.

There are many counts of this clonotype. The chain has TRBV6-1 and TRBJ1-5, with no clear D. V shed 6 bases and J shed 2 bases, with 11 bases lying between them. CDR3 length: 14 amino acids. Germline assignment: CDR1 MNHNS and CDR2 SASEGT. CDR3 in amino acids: CASSPLGGNQPQHF. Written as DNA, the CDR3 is TGTGCCAGCAGCCCCCTCGGTGGCAATCAGCCCCAGCATTTT.